The 14 T cell receptor beta chains listed next were all sequenced from one sample in a study of T cell responses to AZD1222 COVID-19 vaccine (dated by TCRdb to about 2021). The sample's time point, from its label and the paper: about 28 days (+/-7) after the second vaccine dose. Receptor libraries were prepared by the immunoSEQ multiplex PCR assay. In TCRdb, the immuneACCESS table is reduced to in-frame sequences with V and J assigned. These tables do not hold every clone; where another copy was compared, an unresolved V gene accounts for under half, and the others remain unexplained. Counted in this sample were approximately 70,000 clones; around three quarters of them appeared once. In total, the top ten clones hold about 51% of the sample. Material: peripheral blood, obtained 28 days after the second AZD1222 dose. All receptors come from an adult who received the AZD1222 COVID-19 vaccine.

The V and J genes are TRBV5-6 and TRBJ2-7, with 13 bases that match TRBD2. The V gene end was trimmed by 4 bases and the J gene end by 3 bases; junction bases not matched to a gene: 4. This CDR3 comprises 15 residues. Germline V lookup: CDR1 SGHDT, CDR2 YYEEEE. The CDR3, as DNA: TGTGCCAGCAGCGCAGGGACTAGCGGGGTCTACGAGCAGTACTTC. This codes for CASSAGTSGVYEQYF.

The rearrangement joins TRBV6-5 to TRBJ2-7; TRBD1 aligns across 9 bases. V gave up 2 bases and J gave up 6 bases; unmatched junction bases: 8. Germline V CDR1 and CDR2: MNHEY, SVGAGI. The CDR3 consists of 15 residues. Here the CDR3 DNA reads TGTGCCAGCAGTTACGACGGGACAGGGACTGGCGAGCAGTACTTC. Protein product: CASSYDGTGTGEQYF.

V and J are TRBV30 and TRBJ1-5; maybe TRBD1 (5 bases). Per the germline V gene, CDR1 is GTSNPN and CDR2 is SVGIG (reference sequence). The CDR3 has 14 residues. The V end was cut by 0 bases, the J end by 6 bases, with 12 bases between. Here the CDR3 DNA reads TGTGCCTGGAGTGTTGGGGGGGGGTCTCAGCCCCAGCATTTT. Protein sequence: CAWSVGGGSQPQHF.

In DNA, the CDR3 is TGTGCCAGCAGTTTATCGAGTGGTAGCGGAGATCCCTATACGCAGTATTTT. It specifies CASSLSSGSGDPYTQYF. V is TRBV27 and J is TRBJ2-3; D possibly corresponds to TRBD2 (6 bases). Germline V gene lookup returns CDR1 MNHEY and CDR2 SMNVEV (reference sequence). Trimming shortened V by 0 bases and J by 7 bases, and 20 bases separated the two germline ends. The CDR3 extends over 17 amino acids.

The chain has TRBV7-8 and TRBJ2-1, with 13 positions matching TRBD2. The germline V gene encodes CDR1 SGHVS and CDR2 FQNEAQ. The CDR3 covers 16 residues. With V trimmed by 0 bases and J by 12 bases, 8 bases remained unmatched. CDR3 loop: CASSLASTSGGAGQFF. In DNA form, the CDR3 reads TGTGCCAGCAGCTTAGCATCAACTAGCGGGGGGGCCGGGCAGTTCTTC.

The chain links TRBV11-2 to TRBJ2-5; perhaps D is TRBD1 or TRBD2 (5 bases each). This CDR3 comprises 14 residues. Trimming pared 3 bases from V and 9 bases from J, leaving 17 bases between. Germline loops: CDR1 SGHAT, CDR2 FQNNGV. The chain's CDR3 is CASSLGTTVTAQYF. The DNA of the CDR3 is TGTGCCAGCAGCTTGGGGACCACAGTAACGGCCCAGTACTTC.

The V call is TRBV5-5, the J call TRBJ1-3; D not certain. The CDR3 is 11 amino acids. Germline V gene lookup returns CDR1 SGHKS and CDR2 YYEKEE (reference sequence). V was pared by 3 bases and J by 12 bases, with 10 bases between. The CDR3 DNA is TGTGCCAGCAGCTCGGACCTTCTCATATATTTT. This codes for CASSSDLLIYF.

V usage is TRBV18 and J usage is TRBJ2-4, with D possibly called TRBD1 or TRBD2 (5 bases each). Germline V gene lookup returns CDR1 KGHSH and CDR2 LQKENI. Trimming pared 2 bases from V and 1 base from J, leaving 15 bases between. This CDR3 is built from 17 residues. CDR3 region: CASSPVGDPRAKNIQYF. The CDR3 DNA is TGTGCCAGCTCACCAGTGGGGGACCCACGGGCCAAAAACATTCAGTACTTC. Full variable domain (missing parts from reference TRBV18 and TRBJ2-4): NAGVMQNPRHLVRRRGQEARLRCSPMKGHSHVYWYRQLPEEGLKFMVYLQKENIIDESGMPKERFSAEFPKEGPSILRIQQVVRGDSAAYFCASSPVGDPRAKNIQYFGAGTRLSVL.

This chain uses TRBV6-4 with TRBJ2-2, with a weak D call TRBD2 (6 bases). CDR3 length: 15 amino acids. V gave up 6 bases and J gave up 4 bases, with 15 bases separating them. Germline assignment: CDR1 MRHNA and CDR2 SNTAGT. The CDR3 nucleotides are TGTGCCAGCAGATTAAAGAGTAGCGGCACCGGGGAGCTGTTTTTT. Amino acids: CASRLKSSGTGELFF.

The chain has TRBV7-9 and TRBJ2-3; possible D gene TRBD1, 6 bases. CDR3 length equals 16 residues. With 5 bases removed from V and 2 bases from J, the gap between germline ends came to 17 bases. Germline loops: CDR1 SEHNR, CDR2 FQNEAQ (reference sequence). The CDR3 region is CASSNTGQRFTDTQYF. The CDR3 DNA sequence: TGTGCCAGCAGCAATACCGGACAGAGGTTCACAGATACGCAGTATTTT.

V is TRBV7-9 and J is TRBJ1-6, with no clear D. CDR1 is SEHNR and CDR2 is FQNEAQ in the germline V gene (reference sequence). V was clipped by 2 bases and J by 10 bases, with 12 bases between them. This CDR3 is 14 amino acids long. The CDR3 protein is CASSLSGGGSPLHF. As DNA, the CDR3 is TGTGCCAGCAGCTTATCGGGCGGCGGGTCACCCCTCCACTTT.

CDR3 loop: CASSQRPKGTEAFF. The DNA for the CDR3 is TGTGCCAGCAGCCAGAGACCAAAAGGGACTGAAGCTTTCTTT. This chain uses TRBV3-1 (or the pseudogene TRBV3-2) with TRBJ1-1, with D unclear. V was shortened by 3 bases and J by 5 bases, with 13 bases between the two germline ends. There are 14 residues in the CDR3. Germline CDR1 is LGHDT and CDR2 is YNNKEL (reference sequence).

This clone was picked up a small number of times. This sequence joins TRBV30 and TRBJ1-1; TRBD1 is a possible D gene (6 bases). With 3 bases removed from V and 5 bases from J, the gap between germline ends came to 13 bases. The CDR3 is made up of 13 amino acids. Germline CDR1 is GTSNPN and CDR2 is SVGIG (reference sequence). The CDR3, as DNA: TGTGCCTGGAGGAGGGGGGTCGGGACTGAAGCTTTCTTT. Translation gives CAWRRGVGTEAFF.

This clone was observed a few times. This chain connects TRBV7-6 to TRBJ2-2; D uncertain. Germline-derived CDR1 and CDR2 are SGHVS and FNYEAQ. This CDR3 is 15 amino acids long. Trimming took off 1 base at V and 5 bases at J, with 11 bases between the two ends. DNA of the CDR3: TGTGCCAGCAGCTTAGTTTTCTGGGAAACCGGGGAGCTGTTTTTT. It codes for CASSLVFWETGELFF.